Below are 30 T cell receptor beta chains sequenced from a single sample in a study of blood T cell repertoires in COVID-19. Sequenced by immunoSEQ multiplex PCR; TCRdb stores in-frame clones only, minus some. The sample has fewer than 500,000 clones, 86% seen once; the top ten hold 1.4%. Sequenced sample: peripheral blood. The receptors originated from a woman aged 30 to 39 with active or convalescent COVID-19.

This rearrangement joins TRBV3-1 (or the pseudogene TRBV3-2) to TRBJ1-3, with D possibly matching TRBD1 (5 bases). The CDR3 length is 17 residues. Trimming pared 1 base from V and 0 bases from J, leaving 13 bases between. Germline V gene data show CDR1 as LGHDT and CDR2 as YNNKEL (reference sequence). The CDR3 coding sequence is TGTGCCAGCAGCCAAGCTCAGACAGCTCTCTCTGGAAACACCATATATTTT. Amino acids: CASSQAQTALSGNTIYF.

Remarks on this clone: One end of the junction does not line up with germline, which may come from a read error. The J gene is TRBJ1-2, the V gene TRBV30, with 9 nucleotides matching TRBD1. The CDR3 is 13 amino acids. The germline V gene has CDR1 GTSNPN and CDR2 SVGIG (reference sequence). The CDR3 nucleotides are TGTGCCTGGAGTTCCCAGGACAGGGGACTCTTATCCTTC. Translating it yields CAWSSQDRGLLSF.

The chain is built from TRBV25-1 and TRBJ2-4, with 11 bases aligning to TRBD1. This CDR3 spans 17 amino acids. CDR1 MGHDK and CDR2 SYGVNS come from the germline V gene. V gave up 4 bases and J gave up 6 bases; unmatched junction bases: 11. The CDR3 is CASSANGQGAIRNIQYF. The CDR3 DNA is TGTGCCAGCAGTGCGAACGGACAGGGGGCGATTAGAAACATTCAGTACTTC.

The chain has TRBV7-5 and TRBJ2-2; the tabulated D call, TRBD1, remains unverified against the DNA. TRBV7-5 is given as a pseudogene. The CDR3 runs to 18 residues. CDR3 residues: CVRSSFLPGQDGTGELFF. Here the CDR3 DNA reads TGTGTCAGAAGCTCGTTCTTACCGGGACAGGACGGCACCGGGGAGCTGTTTTTT.

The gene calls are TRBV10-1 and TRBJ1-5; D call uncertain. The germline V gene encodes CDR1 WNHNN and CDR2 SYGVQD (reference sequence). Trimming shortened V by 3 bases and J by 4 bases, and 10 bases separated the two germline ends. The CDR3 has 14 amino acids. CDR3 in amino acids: CASSEGLVNQPQHF. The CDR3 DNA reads TGCGCCAGCAGTGAAGGACTGGTAAATCAGCCCCAGCATTTT.

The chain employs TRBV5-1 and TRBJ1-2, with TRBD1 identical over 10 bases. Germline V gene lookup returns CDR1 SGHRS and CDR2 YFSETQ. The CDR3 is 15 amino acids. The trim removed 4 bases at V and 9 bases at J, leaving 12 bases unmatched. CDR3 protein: CASSPDIDRGHSYTF. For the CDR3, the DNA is TGCGCCAGCAGCCCGGATATTGACAGGGGGCATAGCTACACCTTC. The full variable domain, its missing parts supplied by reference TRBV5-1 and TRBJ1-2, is KAGVTQTPRYLIKTRGQQVTLSCSPISGHRSVSWYQQTPGQGLQFLFEYFSETQRNKGNFPGRFSGRQFSNSRSEMNVSTLELGDSALYLCASSPDIDRGHSYTFGSGTRLTVV.

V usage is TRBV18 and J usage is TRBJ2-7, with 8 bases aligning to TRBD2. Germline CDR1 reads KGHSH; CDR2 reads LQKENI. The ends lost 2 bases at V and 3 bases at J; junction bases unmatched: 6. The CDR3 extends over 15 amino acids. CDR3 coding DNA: TGTGCCAGCTCACCAATCGGGACTAGAATCTACGAGCAGTACTTC. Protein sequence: CASSPIGTRIYEQYF.

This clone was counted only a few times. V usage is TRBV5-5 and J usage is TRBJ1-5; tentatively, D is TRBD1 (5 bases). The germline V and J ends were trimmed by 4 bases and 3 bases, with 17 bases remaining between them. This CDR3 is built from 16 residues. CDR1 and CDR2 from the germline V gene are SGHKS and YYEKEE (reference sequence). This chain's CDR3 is CASSPVSRVDNQPQHF. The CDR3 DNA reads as TGTGCCAGCAGCCCGGTGTCCAGGGTTGACAATCAGCCCCAGCATTTT.

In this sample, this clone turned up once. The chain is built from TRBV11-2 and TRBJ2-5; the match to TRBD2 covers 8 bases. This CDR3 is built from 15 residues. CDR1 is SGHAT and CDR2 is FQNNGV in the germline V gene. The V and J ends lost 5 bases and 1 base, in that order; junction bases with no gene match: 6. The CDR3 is CASSVQRGSQETQYF. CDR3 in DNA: TGTGCCAGCAGCGTACAGCGGGGGAGCCAAGAGACCCAGTACTTC.

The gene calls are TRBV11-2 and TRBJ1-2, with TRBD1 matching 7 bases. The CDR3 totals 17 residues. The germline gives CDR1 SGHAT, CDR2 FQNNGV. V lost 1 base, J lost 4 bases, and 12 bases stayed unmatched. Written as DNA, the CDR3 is TGTGCCAGCAGCTTAGTCTCTATAGGGGGACAGAGCTATGGCTACACCTTC. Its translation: CASSLVSIGGQSYGYTF.

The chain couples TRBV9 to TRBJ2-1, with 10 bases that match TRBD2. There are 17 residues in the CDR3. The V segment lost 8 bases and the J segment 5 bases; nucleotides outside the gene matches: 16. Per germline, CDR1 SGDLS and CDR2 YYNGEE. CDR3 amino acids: CARNSSAGTSVNNEQFF. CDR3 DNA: TGTGCCAGGAACAGCTCAGCAGGGACTAGCGTAAACAATGAGCAGTTCTTC.

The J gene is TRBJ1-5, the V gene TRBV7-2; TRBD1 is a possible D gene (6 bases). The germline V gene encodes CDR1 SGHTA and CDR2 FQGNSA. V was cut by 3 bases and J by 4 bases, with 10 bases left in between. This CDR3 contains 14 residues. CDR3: CASSFPGVNQPQHF. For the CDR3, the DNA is TGTGCCAGCAGCTTCCCAGGGGTTAATCAGCCCCAGCATTTT.

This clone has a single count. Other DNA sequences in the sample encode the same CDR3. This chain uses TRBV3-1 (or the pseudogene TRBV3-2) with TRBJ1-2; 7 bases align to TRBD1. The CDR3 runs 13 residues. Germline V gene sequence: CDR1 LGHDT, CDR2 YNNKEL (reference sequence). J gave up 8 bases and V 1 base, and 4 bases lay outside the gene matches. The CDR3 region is CASSQGQGYGYTF. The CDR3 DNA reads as TGTGCCAGCAGCCAAGGACAGGGCTACGGCTACACCTTC.

The CDR3 protein is CASSAQGARGGSGANVLTF. For the CDR3, the DNA is TGTGCCAGTAGTGCGCAGGGGGCGAGAGGGGGCTCTGGGGCCAACGTCCTGACTTTC. The chain has TRBV19 and TRBJ2-6, with 8 bases fitting TRBD1. Germline CDR1 reads LNHDA; CDR2 reads SQIVND (reference sequence). J was trimmed by 0 bases and V by 5 bases; bases with no gene match: 12. The CDR3 consists of 19 residues.

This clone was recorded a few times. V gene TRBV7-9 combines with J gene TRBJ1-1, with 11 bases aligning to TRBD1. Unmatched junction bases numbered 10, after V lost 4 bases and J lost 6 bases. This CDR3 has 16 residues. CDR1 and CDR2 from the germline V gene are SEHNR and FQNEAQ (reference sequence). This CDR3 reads CASSSINGQGAPEAFF. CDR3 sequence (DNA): TGTGCCAGCAGCTCGATCAACGGACAGGGGGCTCCTGAAGCTTTCTTT.

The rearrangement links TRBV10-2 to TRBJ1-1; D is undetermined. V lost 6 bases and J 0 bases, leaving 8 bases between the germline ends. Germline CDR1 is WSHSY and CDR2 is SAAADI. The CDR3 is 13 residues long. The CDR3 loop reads CASSFGLNTEAFF. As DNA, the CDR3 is TGCGCCAGCAGCTTTGGCTTGAACACTGAAGCTTTCTTT.

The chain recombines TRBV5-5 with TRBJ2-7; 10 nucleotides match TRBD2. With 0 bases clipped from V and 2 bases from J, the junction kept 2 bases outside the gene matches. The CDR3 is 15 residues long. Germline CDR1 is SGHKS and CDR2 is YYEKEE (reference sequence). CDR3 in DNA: TGTGCCAGCAGCTTGGAAGCGGGAGGGACCTACGAGCAGTACTTC. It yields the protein CASSLEAGGTYEQYF.

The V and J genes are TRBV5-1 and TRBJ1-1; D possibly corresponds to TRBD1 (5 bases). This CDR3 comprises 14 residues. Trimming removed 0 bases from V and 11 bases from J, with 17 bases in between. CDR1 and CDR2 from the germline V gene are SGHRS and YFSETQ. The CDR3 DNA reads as TGCGCCAGCAGCTTGGAGTCAGGGCGCGTGGGTGCTTTCTTT. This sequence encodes CASSLESGRVGAFF.

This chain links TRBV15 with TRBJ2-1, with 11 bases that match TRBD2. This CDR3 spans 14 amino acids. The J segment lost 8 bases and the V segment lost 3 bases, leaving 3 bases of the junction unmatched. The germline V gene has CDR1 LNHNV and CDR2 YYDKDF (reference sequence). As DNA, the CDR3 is TGTGCCACCAGCAGCCTAGCGGGAGGATATGAGCAGTTCTTC. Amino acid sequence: CATSSLAGGYEQFF.

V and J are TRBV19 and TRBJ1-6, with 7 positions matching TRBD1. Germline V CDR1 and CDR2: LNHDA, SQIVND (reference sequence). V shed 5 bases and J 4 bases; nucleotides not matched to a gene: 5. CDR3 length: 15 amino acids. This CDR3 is CASSPGTEYNSPLHF. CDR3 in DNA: TGTGCCAGTAGTCCTGGGACAGAGTATAATTCACCCCTCCACTTT.

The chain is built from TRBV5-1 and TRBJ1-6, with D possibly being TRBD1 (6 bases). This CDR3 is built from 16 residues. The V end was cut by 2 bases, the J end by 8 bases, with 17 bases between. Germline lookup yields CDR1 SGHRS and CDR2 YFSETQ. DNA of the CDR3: TGCGCCAGCAGCTTCGGGACACTAGGGTTGGATTCACCCCTCCACTTT. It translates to CASSFGTLGLDSPLHF.

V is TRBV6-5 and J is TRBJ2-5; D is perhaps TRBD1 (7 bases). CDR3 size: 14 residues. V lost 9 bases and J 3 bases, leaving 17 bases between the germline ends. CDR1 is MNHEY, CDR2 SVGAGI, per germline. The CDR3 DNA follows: TGTGCCAGTAACCCAGGGGGGTTAGAAGAGACCCAGTACTTC. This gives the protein CASNPGGLEETQYF.

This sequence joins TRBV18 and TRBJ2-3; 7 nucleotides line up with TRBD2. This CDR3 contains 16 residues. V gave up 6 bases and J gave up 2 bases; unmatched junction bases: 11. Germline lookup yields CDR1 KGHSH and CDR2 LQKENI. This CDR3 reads CASSPEAGRYTDTQYF. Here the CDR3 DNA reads TGTGCCAGCTCTCCGGAAGCGGGGAGATACACAGATACGCAGTATTTT.

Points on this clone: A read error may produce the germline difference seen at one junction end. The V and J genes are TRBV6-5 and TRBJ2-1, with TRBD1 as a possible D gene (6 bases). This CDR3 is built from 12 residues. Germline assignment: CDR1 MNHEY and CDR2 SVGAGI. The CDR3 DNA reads TGTGCCAGCAGATCCCCAGGGGTTGGGTGGCTCTTC. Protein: CASRSPGVGWLF.

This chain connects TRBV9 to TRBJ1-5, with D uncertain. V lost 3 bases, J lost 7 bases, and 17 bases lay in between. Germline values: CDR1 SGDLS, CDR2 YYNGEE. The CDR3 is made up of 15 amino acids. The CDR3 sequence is CASSGSEVGGQPQHF. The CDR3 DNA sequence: TGTGCCAGCAGCGGGTCGGAGGTAGGTGGGCAGCCCCAGCATTTT.

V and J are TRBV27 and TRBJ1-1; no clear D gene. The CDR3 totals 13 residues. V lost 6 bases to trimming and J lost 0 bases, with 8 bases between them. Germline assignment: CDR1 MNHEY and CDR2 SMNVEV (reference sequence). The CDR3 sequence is CASRRRVNTEAFF. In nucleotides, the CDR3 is TGTGCCAGCAGACGACGGGTGAACACTGAAGCTTTCTTT.

In DNA, the CDR3 is TGTGCCAGCAGTTACTGGGGGGGGAACACCGGGGAGCTGTTTTTT. This sequence encodes CASSYWGGNTGELFF. The chain recombines TRBV6-6 with TRBJ2-2; 7 nucleotides agree with TRBD2. Germline assignment: CDR1 MNHNY and CDR2 SVGAGI (reference sequence). The CDR3 is 15 amino acids. Trimming cost V 1 base and J 1 base; bases outside gene matches: 0.

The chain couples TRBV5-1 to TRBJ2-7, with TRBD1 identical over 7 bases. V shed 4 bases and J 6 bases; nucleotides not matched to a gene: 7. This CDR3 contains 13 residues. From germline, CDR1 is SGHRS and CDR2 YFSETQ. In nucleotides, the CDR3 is TGCGCCAGCAGCCTAACAGGGGCGGGCGAGCAGTACTTC. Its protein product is CASSLTGAGEQYF. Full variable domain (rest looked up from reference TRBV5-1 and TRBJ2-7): KAGVTQTPRYLIKTRGQQVTLSCSPISGHRSVSWYQQTPGQGLQFLFEYFSETQRNKGNFPGRFSGRQFSNSRSEMNVSTLELGDSALYLCASSLTGAGEQYFGPGTRLTVT.

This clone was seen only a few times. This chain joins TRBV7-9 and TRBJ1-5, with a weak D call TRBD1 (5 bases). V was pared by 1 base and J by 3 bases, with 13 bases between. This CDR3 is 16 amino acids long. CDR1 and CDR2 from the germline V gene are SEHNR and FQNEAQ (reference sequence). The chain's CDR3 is CASSLDGATLNQPQHF. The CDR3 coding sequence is TGTGCCAGCAGCTTAGATGGGGCGACCCTCAATCAGCCCCAGCATTTT.

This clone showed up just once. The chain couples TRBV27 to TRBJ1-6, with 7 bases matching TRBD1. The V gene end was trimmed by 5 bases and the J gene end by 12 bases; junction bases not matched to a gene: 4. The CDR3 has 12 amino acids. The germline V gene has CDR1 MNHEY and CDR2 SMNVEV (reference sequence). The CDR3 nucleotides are TGTGCCAGCAGTAAAACAGGGGTACCCCTCCACTTT. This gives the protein CASSKTGVPLHF.